The text below deals with one TCR beta chain. What it binds is not known. The V gene end was trimmed by 5 bases and the J gene end by 6 bases; junction bases not matched to a gene: 8. The CDR3 sequence is 13 residues long. Looked up from germline, CDR1 is SQVTM and CDR2 is ANQGSEA. The sample comes from a study of T cells in localized non-small cell lung cancer. Broader study findings: Uninvolved adjacent lung showed higher T cell clonality than tumor. Heterogeneity cannot be ruled out, as sequencing used one tumor region only. Across samples, adjacent lung featured a median 57 of the top 100 tumor clones.

The table came from immunoSEQ multiplex PCR; TCRdb's copy has only in-frame clones and leaves some out. The table includes about 15,000 clones, about 90% detected once. This chain connects TRBV29-1 to TRBJ1-2; 8 bases are shared with TRBD1. This TCR was sampled from a male donor aged 60 or older with stage II lung adenocarcinoma. Sample: peripheral blood mononuclear cells, taken before any cancer treatment. CDR3 in amino acids: CSVRTGNTNGYTF. The CDR3 coding sequence is TGCAGCGTTCGGACAGGGAATACGAATGGCTACACCTTC.